The source of this TCR beta chain is a study of T cell responses to AZD1222 COVID-19 vaccine. Looking at the study overall: Second doses at about 4 or about 12 weeks were pooled. Study outcomes and limitations: White British people made up most donors, females outnumbered males, and clonal diversity was possibly underestimated. There were repertoire samples only from the period after the peak T cell response. A rise in Spike-specific TCR breadth and depth followed two AZD1222 doses.

Points on this clone: What it binds is unknown.

The CDR3 length is 17 residues. V gave up 5 bases and J gave up 0 bases; unmatched junction bases: 9. Germline loops: CDR1 SGHAT, CDR2 FQNNGV. Here immunoSEQ multiplex PCR was the method, and the copy in TCRdb shows in-frame clones only, minus some. The profile covers 150,000 to 200,000 clones, with over 85% appearing a single time and 3% to 5% taken by the ten largest. Sequencing was performed on peripheral blood, taken on day 0 of AZD1222 vaccination. The V gene is TRBV11-2, the J gene TRBJ2-1; 8 positions agree with TRBD2. This TCR was recovered from an adult in good health. This CDR3 reads CASSLYSGVDSYNEQFF. The CDR3 DNA reads TGTGCCAGCAGCCTCTATAGCGGGGTAGACTCCTACAATGAGCAGTTCTTC.